This note documents a single T cell receptor (beta chain) sequence. Its cognate antigen is unknown. The TCR cDNA carried a universal primer site and UMIs from 5'RACE template switching. TCRdb re-called the 5' RACE reads with MiXCR, one entry per CDR3 protein. The sample includes 350,000 to 550,000 distinct CDR3 sequences, roughly a sixth of them seen just once. This entry belongs to a study of T cells after yellow fever vaccination. V was shortened by 1 base and J by 2 bases, with 15 bases between the two germline ends. This CDR3 has 16 amino acids. The germline V gene has CDR1 SGHKS and CDR2 YYEKEE (reference sequence). Study results and caveats: Weaker, the secondary response had a peak occurring faster, on day 5 versus 15. Most clones from primary vaccination resurfaced after the booster (around 95% CD4, 75% to 90% CD8).

The starting material was PBMCs, obtained before the yellow fever booster vaccination. The TCR was taken from a man younger than 35 who received the YFV17D yellow fever vaccine. V and J are TRBV5-5 and TRBJ1-2; a weak D match, TRBD1 (6 bases). CDR3 sequence: CASSLFLQGENYGYTF. The CDR3 nucleotides are TGTGCCAGCAGCTTGTTCCTACAGGGAGAAAACTATGGCTACACCTTC.